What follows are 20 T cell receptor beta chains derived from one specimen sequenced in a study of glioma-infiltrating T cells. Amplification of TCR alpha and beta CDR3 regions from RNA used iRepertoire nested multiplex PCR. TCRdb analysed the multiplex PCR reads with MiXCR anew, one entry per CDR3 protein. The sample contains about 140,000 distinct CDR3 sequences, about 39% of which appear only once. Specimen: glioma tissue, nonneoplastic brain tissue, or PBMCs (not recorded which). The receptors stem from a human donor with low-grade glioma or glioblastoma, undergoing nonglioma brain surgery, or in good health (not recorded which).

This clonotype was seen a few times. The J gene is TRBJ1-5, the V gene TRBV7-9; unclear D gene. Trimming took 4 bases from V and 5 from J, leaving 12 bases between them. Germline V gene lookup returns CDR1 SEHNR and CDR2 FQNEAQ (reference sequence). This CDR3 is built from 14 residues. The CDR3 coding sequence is TGTGCCAGCAGCTCCTTGGGCCCCTATCAGCCCCAGCATTTT. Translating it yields CASSSLGPYQPQHF.

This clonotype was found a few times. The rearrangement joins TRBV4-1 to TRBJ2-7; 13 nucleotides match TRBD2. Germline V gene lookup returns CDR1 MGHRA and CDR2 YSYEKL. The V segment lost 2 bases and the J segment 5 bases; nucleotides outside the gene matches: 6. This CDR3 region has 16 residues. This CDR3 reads CASSQTGLAGVHEQYF. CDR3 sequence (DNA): TGCGCCAGCAGCCAAACTGGACTAGCGGGAGTACACGAGCAGTACTTC.

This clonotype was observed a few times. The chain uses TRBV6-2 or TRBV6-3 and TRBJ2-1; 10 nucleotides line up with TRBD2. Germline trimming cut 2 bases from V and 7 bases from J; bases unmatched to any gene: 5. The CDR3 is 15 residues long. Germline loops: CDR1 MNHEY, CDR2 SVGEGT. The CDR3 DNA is TGTGCCAGCAGTTACCGGGGACTAGCGAATAATGAGCAGTTCTTC. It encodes CASSYRGLANNEQFF.

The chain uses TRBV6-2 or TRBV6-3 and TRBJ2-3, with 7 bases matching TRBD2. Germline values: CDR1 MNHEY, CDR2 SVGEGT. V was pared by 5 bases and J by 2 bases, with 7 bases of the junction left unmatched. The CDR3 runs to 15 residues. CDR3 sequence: CASSESSGATDTQYF. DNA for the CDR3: TGTGCCAGCAGTGAATCTAGCGGAGCCACAGATACGCAGTATTTT.

The CDR3 sequence is CAISDRLADEQYF. Written as DNA, the CDR3 is TGTGCCATCAGTGACCGCCTAGCGGACGAGCAGTACTTC. The chain has TRBV10-3 and TRBJ2-7, with 7 nucleotides matching TRBD2. The V gene end was trimmed by 3 bases and the J gene end by 5 bases; junction bases not matched to a gene: 4. Per germline, CDR1 ENHRY and CDR2 SYGVKD. CDR3 size: 13 residues.

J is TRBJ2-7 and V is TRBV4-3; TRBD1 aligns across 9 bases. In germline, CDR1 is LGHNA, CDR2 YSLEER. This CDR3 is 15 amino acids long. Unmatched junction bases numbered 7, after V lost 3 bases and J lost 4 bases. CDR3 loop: CASSQNRGRRYEQYF. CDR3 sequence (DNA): TGCGCCAGCAGCCAGAACAGGGGGCGCAGATACGAGCAGTACTTC.

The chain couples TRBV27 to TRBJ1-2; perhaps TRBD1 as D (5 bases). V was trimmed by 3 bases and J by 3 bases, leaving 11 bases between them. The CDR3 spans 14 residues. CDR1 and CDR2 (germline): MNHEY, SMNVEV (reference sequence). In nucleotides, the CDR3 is TGTGCCAGCAGTTTGCAGGGAAAAGACTATGGCTACACCTTC. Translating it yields CASSLQGKDYGYTF.

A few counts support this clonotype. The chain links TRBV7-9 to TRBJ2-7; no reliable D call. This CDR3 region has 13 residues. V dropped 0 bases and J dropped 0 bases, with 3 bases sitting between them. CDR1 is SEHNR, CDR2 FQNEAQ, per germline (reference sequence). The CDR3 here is CASSLANSYEQYF. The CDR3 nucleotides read TGTGCCAGCAGCTTAGCCAACTCCTACGAGCAGTACTTC.

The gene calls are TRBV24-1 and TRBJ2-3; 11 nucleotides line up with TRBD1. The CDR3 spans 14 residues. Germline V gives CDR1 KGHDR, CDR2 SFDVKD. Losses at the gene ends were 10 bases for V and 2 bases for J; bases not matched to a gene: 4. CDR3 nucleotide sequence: TGTGCCACACGGGACAGGGGGATCACAGATACGCAGTATTTT. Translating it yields CATRDRGITDTQYF.

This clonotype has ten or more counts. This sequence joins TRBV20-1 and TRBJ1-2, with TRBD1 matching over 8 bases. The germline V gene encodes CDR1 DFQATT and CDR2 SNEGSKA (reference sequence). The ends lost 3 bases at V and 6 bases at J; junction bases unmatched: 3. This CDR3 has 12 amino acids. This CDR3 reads CSARTGDNGYTF. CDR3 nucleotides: TGCAGTGCTAGGACAGGGGACAATGGCTACACCTTC.

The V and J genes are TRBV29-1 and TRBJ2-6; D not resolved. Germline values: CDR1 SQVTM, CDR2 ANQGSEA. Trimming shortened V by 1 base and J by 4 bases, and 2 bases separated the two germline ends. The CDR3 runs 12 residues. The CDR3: CSVEGGANVLTF. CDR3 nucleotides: TGCAGCGTTGAAGGCGGGGCCAACGTCCTGACTTTC. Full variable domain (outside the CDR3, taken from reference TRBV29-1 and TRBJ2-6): SAVISQKPSRDICQRGTSLTIQCQVDSQVTMMFWYRQQPGQSLTLIATANQGSEATYESGFVIDKFPISRPNLTFSTLTVSNMSPEDSSIYLCSVEGGANVLTFGAGSRLTVL.

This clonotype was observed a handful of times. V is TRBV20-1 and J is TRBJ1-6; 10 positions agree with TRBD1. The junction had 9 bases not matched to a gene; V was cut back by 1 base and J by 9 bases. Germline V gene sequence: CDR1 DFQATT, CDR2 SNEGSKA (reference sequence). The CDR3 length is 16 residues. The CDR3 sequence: CSARARTGGYFSPLHF. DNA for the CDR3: TGCAGTGCTAGAGCGCGGACAGGGGGTTATTTTTCACCCCTCCACTTT.

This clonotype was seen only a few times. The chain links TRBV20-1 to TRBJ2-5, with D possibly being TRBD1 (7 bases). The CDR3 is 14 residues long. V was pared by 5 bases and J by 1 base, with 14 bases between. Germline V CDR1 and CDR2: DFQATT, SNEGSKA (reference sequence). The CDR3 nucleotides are TGCAGTGCTCAGGGGGGACACGGCCAAGAGACCCAGTACTTC. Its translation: CSAQGGHGQETQYF.

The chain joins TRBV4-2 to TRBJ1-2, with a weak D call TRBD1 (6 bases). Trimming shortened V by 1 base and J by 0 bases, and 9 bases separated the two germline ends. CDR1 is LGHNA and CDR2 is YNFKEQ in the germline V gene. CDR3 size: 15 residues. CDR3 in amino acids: CASSQGDKTNYGYTF. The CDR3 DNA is TGTGCCAGCAGCCAAGGGGACAAGACTAACTATGGCTACACCTTC.

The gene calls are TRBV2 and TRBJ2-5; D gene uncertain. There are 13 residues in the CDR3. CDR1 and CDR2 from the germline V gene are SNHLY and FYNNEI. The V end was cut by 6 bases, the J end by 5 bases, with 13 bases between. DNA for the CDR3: TGTGCCAGCAGAAAAGACACCGGGGAGACCCAGTACTTC. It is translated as CASRKDTGETQYF. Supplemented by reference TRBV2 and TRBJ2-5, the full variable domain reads EPEVTQTPSHQVTQMGQEVILRCVPISNHLYFYWYRQILGQKVEFLVSFYNNEISEKSEIFDDQFSVERPDGSNFTLKIRSTKLEDSAMYFCASRKDTGETQYFGPGTRLLVL.

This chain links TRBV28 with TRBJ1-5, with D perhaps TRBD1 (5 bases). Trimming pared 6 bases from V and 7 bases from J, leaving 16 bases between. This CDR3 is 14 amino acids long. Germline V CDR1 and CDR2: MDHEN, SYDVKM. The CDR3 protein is CASRFQGVGQPQHF. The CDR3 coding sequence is TGTGCCAGCAGATTCCAGGGAGTAGGGCAGCCCCAGCATTTT.

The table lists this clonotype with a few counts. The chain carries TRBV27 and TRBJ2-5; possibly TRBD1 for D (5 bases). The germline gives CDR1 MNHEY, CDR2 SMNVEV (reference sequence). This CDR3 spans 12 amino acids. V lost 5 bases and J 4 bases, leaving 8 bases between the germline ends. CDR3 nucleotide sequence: TGTGCCAGCAGTCCCCAGGGAGAGACCCAGTACTTC. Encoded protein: CASSPQGETQYF.

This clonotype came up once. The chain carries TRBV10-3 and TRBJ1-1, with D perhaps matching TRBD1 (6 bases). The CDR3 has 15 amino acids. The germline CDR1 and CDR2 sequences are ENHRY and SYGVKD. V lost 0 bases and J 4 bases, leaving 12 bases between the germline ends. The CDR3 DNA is TGTGCCATCAGTGAGTCCCTTTGGGGGGCCACTGAAGCTTTCTTT. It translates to CAISESLWGATEAFF.

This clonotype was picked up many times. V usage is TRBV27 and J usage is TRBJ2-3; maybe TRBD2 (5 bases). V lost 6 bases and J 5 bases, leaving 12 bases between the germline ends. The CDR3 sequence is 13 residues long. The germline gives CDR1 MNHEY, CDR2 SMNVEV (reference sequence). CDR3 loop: CASRRREGDTQYF. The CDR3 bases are TGTGCCAGCAGAAGACGGGAAGGAGATACGCAGTATTTT.

CDR3 loop: CASSLVRRGNEQYF. CDR3 DNA sequence: TGTGCCAGCAGCTTAGTTCGCAGGGGTAACGAGCAGTACTTC. The rearrangement links TRBV7-2 to TRBJ2-7; D possibly corresponds to TRBD1 (6 bases). Between the trimmed V and J ends, which lost 1 base and 5 bases, there was a span of 12 bases. Germline V gene sequence: CDR1 SGHTA, CDR2 FQGNSA. This CDR3 spans 14 amino acids.